The 26 T cell receptor beta chains listed next were all sequenced from one sample in a study of blood T cell repertoires in COVID-19 (dated by TCRdb to 2018 to 2020). The library was generated by the immunoSEQ multiplex PCR assay. The table was pulled from immuneACCESS by TCRdb, which kept in-frame rearrangements only. Such tables lose some clones; where checked, under half of the loss comes from unresolved V genes, and the rest has no known cause. The sample contains about 180,000 clones, approximately 77% of them found a single time. The ten largest clones represent roughly a tenth of the sample. The sequenced material came from peripheral blood. The receptors were gathered from an elderly woman with active or convalescent COVID-19.

The chain uses TRBV7-9 and TRBJ2-7; no clear D. The CDR3 has 12 residues. The germline V gene has CDR1 SEHNR and CDR2 FQNEAQ (reference sequence). V dropped 1 base and J dropped 3 bases, with 4 bases sitting between them. The CDR3 loop reads CASSLVIYEQYF. As DNA, the CDR3 is TGTGCCAGCAGCTTAGTCATCTACGAGCAGTACTTC.

V usage is TRBV7-9 and J usage is TRBJ1-1; a possible D gene is TRBD1 (5 bases). Germline V gene sequence: CDR1 SEHNR, CDR2 FQNEAQ (reference sequence). This CDR3 contains 14 residues. V lost 4 bases and J lost 7, with 16 bases in between. The CDR3 DNA reads as TGTGCCAGCAGCTCGTCTTCGACAGCGCGTGAAGCTTTCTTT. Translating gives CASSSSSTAREAFF.

The chain joins TRBV30 to TRBJ2-2; weak D call: TRBD1 (6 bases). V lost 0 bases and J 7 bases, leaving 15 bases between the germline ends. CDR1 and CDR2 (germline): GTSNPN, SVGIG (reference sequence). This CDR3 has 15 amino acids. DNA for the CDR3: TGTGCCTGGAGTGTACCGGACAGCCCCATCGGGGAGCTGTTTTTT. This translates into CAWSVPDSPIGELFF. Drawing the rest from reference TRBV30 and TRBJ2-2, the complete variable domain is SQTIHQWPATLVQPVGSPLSLECTVEGTSNPNLYWYRQAAGRGLQLLFYSVGIGQISSEVPQNLSASRPQDRQFILSSKKLLLSDSGFYLCAWSVPDSPIGELFFGEGSRLTVL.

V gene TRBV7-8 combines with J gene TRBJ1-2, with D perhaps matching TRBD1 (5 bases). CDR3 size: 15 residues. Looked up from germline, CDR1 is SGHVS and CDR2 is FQNEAQ. Trimming left V 5 bases short and J 1 base short, with 14 bases between. In nucleotides, the CDR3 is TGTGCCAGCAGCCTCCTGGTGGGGGGTAACTATGGCTACACCTTC. Encoded protein: CASSLLVGGNYGYTF.

This rearrangement joins TRBV5-1 to TRBJ1-2; 9 bases agree with TRBD1. Germline V lookup: CDR1 SGHRS, CDR2 YFSETQ. This CDR3 is built from 14 residues. V shed 3 bases and J 4 bases; nucleotides not matched to a gene: 4. This CDR3 reads CASSSAGQGYGYTF. In DNA, the CDR3 is TGCGCCAGCAGCTCCGCGGGACAGGGCTATGGCTACACCTTC.

CDR3 sequence reads: CASSQTPGRPHNEQFF. The CDR3 coding sequence is TGCGCCAGCAGCCAAACTCCAGGGAGGCCCCACAATGAGCAGTTCTTC. This chain links TRBV4-1 with TRBJ2-1, with a possible D match to TRBD2 (6 bases). The germline CDR1 and CDR2 sequences are MGHRA and YSYEKL. CDR3 length: 16 amino acids. V lost 2 bases, J lost 5 bases, and 16 bases lay in between.

The rearrangement links TRBV11-2 to TRBJ1-1; D is undetermined. The CDR3 is made up of 15 amino acids. Germline values: CDR1 SGHAT, CDR2 FQNNGV. Trimming removed 4 bases from V and 6 bases from J, with 18 bases in between. This CDR3 reads CASSSQNLGTAEAFF. CDR3 sequence (DNA): TGTGCCAGCAGCTCCCAAAACCTCGGTACGGCTGAAGCTTTCTTT. Drawing the rest from reference TRBV11-2 and TRBJ1-1, the complete variable domain is EAGVAQSPRYKIIEKRQSVAFWCNPISGHATLYWYQQILGQGPKLLIQFQNNGVVDDSQLPKDRFSAERLKGVDSTLKIQPAKLEDSAVYLCASSSQNLGTAEAFFGQGTRLTVV.

This clone occurred once. The rearrangement joins TRBV9 to TRBJ2-1; 7 bases map to TRBD2. Germline trimming cut 1 base from V and 4 bases from J; bases unmatched to any gene: 5. The germline V gene has CDR1 SGDLS and CDR2 YYNGEE. The length of the CDR3 is 15 residues. The CDR3 DNA follows: TGTGCCAGCAGCGTAAACCTAGCGGTATACAATGAGCAGTTCTTC. It codes for CASSVNLAVYNEQFF.

V is TRBV5-1 and J is TRBJ1-1, with 7 bases identical to TRBD1. The V and J ends lost 1 base and 1 base, in that order; junction bases with no gene match: 4. The CDR3 runs 15 residues. Germline loops: CDR1 SGHRS, CDR2 YFSETQ. This CDR3 is CASSLTGVSNTEAFF. CDR3 nucleotides: TGCGCCAGCAGCTTGACAGGGGTATCGAACACTGAAGCTTTCTTT.

The chain carries TRBV5-6 and TRBJ1-1; possible D gene TRBD1, 5 bases. The CDR3 has 14 residues. Between the trimmed V and J ends, which lost 4 bases and 4 bases, there was a span of 14 bases. CDR1 is SGHDT and CDR2 is YYEEEE in the germline V gene. Written as DNA, the CDR3 is TGTGCCAGCAGCCCCATGACGGGGGGCACTGAAGCTTTCTTT. The encoded protein is CASSPMTGGTEAFF.

This clone was counted a few times. V is TRBV7-3 and J is TRBJ1-1; D is possibly TRBD1 (6 bases). V lost 4 bases, J lost 10 bases, and 16 bases lay in between. CDR1 SGHTA and CDR2 FQGTGA come from the germline V gene. CDR3 length: 13 amino acids. The DNA of the CDR3 is TGTGCCAGCAGCTCCTCACAGGGCTCATTAGCTTTCTTT. It translates to CASSSSQGSLAFF.

The chain links TRBV24-1 to TRBJ2-1, with TRBD1 matching over 10 bases. The germline gives CDR1 KGHDR, CDR2 SFDVKD. V dropped 5 bases and J dropped 10; count of bases not matched to a gene: 13. The CDR3 contains 16 residues. The CDR3 is CATSARTGGTYGEQFF. In DNA form, the CDR3 reads TGTGCCACCAGTGCGCGGACAGGGGGGACCTATGGAGAGCAGTTCTTC.

This chain uses TRBV5-8 with TRBJ2-1; D unresolved. With 2 bases removed from V and 1 base from J, the gap between germline ends came to 7 bases. This CDR3 contains 14 residues. CDR1 and CDR2 from the germline V gene are SGHTS and YDEGEE. In DNA form, the CDR3 reads TGTGCCAGCAGCTTACAACCTTCCTACAATGAGCAGTTCTTC. Its translation is CASSLQPSYNEQFF.

V is TRBV9 and J is TRBJ2-1; D possibly corresponds to TRBD1 (6 bases). The V end lost 3 bases, the J end lost 8 bases, and 12 bases lay between the germline ends. The CDR3 has 13 amino acids. Per the germline V gene, CDR1 is SGDLS and CDR2 is YYNGEE. CDR3 sequence reads: CASSAQGSDEQFF. The CDR3 coding sequence is TGTGCCAGCAGCGCACAGGGTTCGGATGAGCAGTTCTTC.

J is TRBJ2-5 and V is TRBV30; 12 nucleotides agree with TRBD2. The V segment lost 1 base and the J segment 5 bases; nucleotides outside the gene matches: 14. Looked up from germline, CDR1 is GTSNPN and CDR2 is SVGIG (reference sequence). The CDR3 loop spans 18 amino acids. Here the CDR3 DNA reads TGTGCCTGGAGTGCCCGACTAGCGGGAGATTGGAGCCAGGAGACCCAGTACTTC. Its protein product is CAWSARLAGDWSQETQYF. Drawing the rest from reference TRBV30 and TRBJ2-5, the complete variable domain is SQTIHQWPATLVQPVGSPLSLECTVEGTSNPNLYWYRQAAGRGLQLLFYSVGIGQISSEVPQNLSASRPQDRQFILSSKKLLLSDSGFYLCAWSARLAGDWSQETQYFGPGTRLLVL.

DNA of the CDR3: TGTGCCACCCCAGGATCTAGCGGGATCTACGAGCAGTACTTC. This encodes CATPGSSGIYEQYF. J is TRBJ2-7 and V is TRBV6-5; 9 bases agree with TRBD2. The CDR3 extends over 14 amino acids. The germline gives CDR1 MNHEY, CDR2 SVGAGI. V lost 10 bases, J lost 3 bases, and 10 bases stayed unmatched.

The CDR3 loop reads CASSSTLASGELFF. The DNA of the CDR3 is TGTGCCAGCAGTTCCACGCTAGCGTCCGGGGAGCTGTTTTTT. The rearrangement joins TRBV27 to TRBJ2-2, with D perhaps matching TRBD2 (6 bases). V was clipped by 4 bases and J by 6 bases, with 12 bases between them. There are 14 residues in the CDR3. CDR1 is MNHEY, CDR2 SMNVEV, per germline (reference sequence).

The chain combines TRBV3-1 (or the pseudogene TRBV3-2) with TRBJ1-1; no clear D gene. Germline V gives CDR1 LGHDT, CDR2 YNNKEL (reference sequence). V dropped 4 bases and J dropped 3 bases, with 6 bases sitting between them. This CDR3 has 12 residues. The CDR3 region is CASSRGDTEAFF. The CDR3 DNA reads TGTGCCAGCAGCCGCGGGGACACTGAAGCTTTCTTT.

V usage is TRBV7-3 and J usage is TRBJ2-2; TRBD1 matches 9 bases. The CDR3 sequence is 14 residues long. V lost 5 bases and J lost 5; bases outside the gene matches: 3. The germline V gene encodes CDR1 SGHTA and CDR2 FQGTGA. As DNA, the CDR3 is TGTGCCAGCAGCCTACAGGGGGCAACCGGGGAGCTGTTTTTT. Translating gives CASSLQGATGELFF.

This clone was recorded a few times. The rearrangement uses TRBV4-1 and TRBJ1-6, with D maybe TRBD1 (6 bases). Germline V gene data show CDR1 as MGHRA and CDR2 as YSYEKL. CDR3 length: 15 amino acids. Trimming stripped 3 bases from V and 6 bases from J, with 12 bases between. CDR3 in amino acids: CASSQRTASNSPLHF. The CDR3 DNA reads TGCGCCAGCAGCCAGCGGACAGCCTCTAATTCACCCCTCCACTTT.

This clone turned up a few times. The V gene is TRBV15, the J gene TRBJ1-2; D ambiguous. Germline values: CDR1 LNHNV, CDR2 YYDKDF (reference sequence). The V and J ends lost 0 bases and 4 bases respectively, with 12 bases between them. This CDR3 has 15 amino acids. CDR3 residues: CATSRDTEVIYGYTF. The CDR3 nucleotides are TGTGCCACCAGCAGAGATACGGAGGTCATCTATGGCTACACCTTC. The entire variable domain, with the rest obtained from reference TRBV15 and TRBJ1-2, is as follows: DAMVIQNPRYQVTQFGKPVTLSCSQTLNHNVMYWYQQKSSQAPKLLFHYYDKDFNNEADTPDNFQSRRPNTSFCFLDIRSPGLGDTAMYLCATSRDTEVIYGYTFGSGTRLTVV.

The rearrangement joins TRBV25-1 to TRBJ2-1, with 7 bases lining up with TRBD2. There are 17 residues in the CDR3. J was trimmed by 0 bases and V by 4 bases; bases with no gene match: 9. Germline V lookup: CDR1 MGHDK, CDR2 SYGVNS. The CDR3: CASSGGSGFSSYNEQFF. The CDR3 bases are TGTGCCAGCAGTGGTGGTAGCGGGTTTAGCTCCTACAATGAGCAGTTCTTC.

This chain connects TRBV11-2 to TRBJ2-2; 9 bases line up with TRBD2. Trimming removed 3 bases from V and 6 bases from J; junction bases left unmatched: 11. Germline V gene lookup returns CDR1 SGHAT and CDR2 FQNNGV. This CDR3 has 17 amino acids. CDR3: CASSFPRWVAGAGELFF. The CDR3, as DNA: TGTGCCAGCAGCTTCCCCCGGTGGGTAGCGGGAGCCGGGGAGCTGTTTTTT.

The V call is TRBV11-2, the J call TRBJ2-7; 7 nucleotides align to TRBD1. This CDR3 has 15 amino acids. V gave up 3 bases and J gave up 2 bases; unmatched junction bases: 7. Germline lookup yields CDR1 SGHAT and CDR2 FQNNGV. In nucleotides, the CDR3 is TGTGCCAGCAGCTTCCGGGACAGTTCGACCTACGAGCAGTACTTC. It translates to CASSFRDSSTYEQYF.

The CDR3 protein is CASSLQENTEAFF. CDR3 bases: TGTGCCAGCAGTTTGCAGGAGAACACTGAAGCTTTCTTT. The rearrangement joins TRBV2 to TRBJ1-1; D ambiguous. Trimming pared 5 bases from V and 1 base from J, leaving 8 bases between. CDR3 length: 13 amino acids. Germline-derived CDR1 and CDR2 are SNHLY and FYNNEI.

The chain couples TRBV5-6 to TRBJ2-4, with TRBD2 identical over 11 bases. Trimming at V came to 4 bases and at J to 3 bases, leaving 9 bases not matched to a gene. This CDR3 spans 17 amino acids. The V gene's germline CDR1 is SGHDT and CDR2 YYEEEE. CDR3 sequence: CASSGYSGTSGKNIQYF. CDR3 bases: TGTGCCAGCAGCGGATATTCCGGGACTAGCGGCAAAAACATTCAGTACTTC.